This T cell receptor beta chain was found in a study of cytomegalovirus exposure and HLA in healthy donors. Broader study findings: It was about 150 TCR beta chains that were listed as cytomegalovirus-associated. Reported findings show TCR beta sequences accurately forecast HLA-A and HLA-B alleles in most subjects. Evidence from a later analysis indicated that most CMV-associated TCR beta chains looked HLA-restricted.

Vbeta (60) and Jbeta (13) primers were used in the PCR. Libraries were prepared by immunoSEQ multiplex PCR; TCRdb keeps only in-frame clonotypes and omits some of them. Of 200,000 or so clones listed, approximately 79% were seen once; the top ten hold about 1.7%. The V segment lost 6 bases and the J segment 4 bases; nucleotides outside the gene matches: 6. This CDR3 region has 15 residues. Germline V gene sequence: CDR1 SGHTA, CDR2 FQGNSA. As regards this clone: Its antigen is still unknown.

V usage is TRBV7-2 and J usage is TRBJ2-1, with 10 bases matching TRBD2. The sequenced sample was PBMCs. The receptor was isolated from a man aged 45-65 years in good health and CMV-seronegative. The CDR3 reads CASSATSGFYNEQFF. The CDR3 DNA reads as TGTGCCAGCAGTGCGACTAGCGGGTTTTACAATGAGCAGTTCTTC. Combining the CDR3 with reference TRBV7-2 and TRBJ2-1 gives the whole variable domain GAGVSQSPSNKVTEKGKDVELRCDPISGHTALYWYRQSLGQGLEFLIYFQGNSAPDKSGLPSDRFSAERTGGSVSTLTIQRTQQEDSAVYLCASSATSGFYNEQFFGPGTRLTVL.